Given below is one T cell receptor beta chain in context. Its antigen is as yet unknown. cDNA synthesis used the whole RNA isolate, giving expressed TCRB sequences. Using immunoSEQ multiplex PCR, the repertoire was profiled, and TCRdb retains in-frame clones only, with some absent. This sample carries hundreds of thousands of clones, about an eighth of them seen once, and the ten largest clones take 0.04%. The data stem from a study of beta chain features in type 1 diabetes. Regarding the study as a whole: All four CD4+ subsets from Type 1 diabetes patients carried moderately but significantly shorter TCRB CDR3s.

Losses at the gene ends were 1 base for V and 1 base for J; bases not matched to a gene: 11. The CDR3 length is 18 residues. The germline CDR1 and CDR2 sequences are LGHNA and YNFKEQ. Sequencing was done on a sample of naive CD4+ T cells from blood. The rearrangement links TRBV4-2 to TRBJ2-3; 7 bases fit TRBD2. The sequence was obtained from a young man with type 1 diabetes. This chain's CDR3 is CASSQGLPWGGGTDTQYF. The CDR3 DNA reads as TGTGCCAGCAGCCAAGGCCTACCCTGGGGGGGAGGCACAGATACGCAGTATTTT.